This TCR beta chain was documented in a study of cytomegalovirus exposure and HLA in healthy donors (dated by TCRdb to about 2017). Looking at the study overall: According to an earlier analysis of 587 of the donors, roughly 180 million T cells yielded 117 million unique TCR beta sequences and around 300 Gb of sequence data. Roughly 320 gigabases of sequencing data and 75 million to 85 million unique TCR sequences made up an early release that covered about 640 HLA-typed donors. The genetic ancestry cluster associated with self-reported Caucasian donors included over 65% of the roughly 410 genotyped donors. The study aimed to test whether signatures of past pathogen exposure could be identified by cataloging public T cell receptors. Using immunosequencing, the study profiled T cell repertoires from fewer than 700 subjects and related those repertoires to cytomegalovirus serostatus. Besides the first cohort of around 700 subjects, a separate validation cohort made up of about 120 different subjects was used. High-throughput TCR immunosequencing, statistical association of individual TCRs with disease status, and machine learning were combined to predict cytomegalovirus infection status. In a later analysis, previously published TCR beta repertoires from 670 or so donors were re-analyzed and high-resolution HLA genotyping was added so that TCR occurrence patterns could be studied. Rather than drawing on any new phenotypic data, the later analysis identified candidate immune exposures from TCR beta sequences and the way those sequences occurred across donors. An earlier analysis of several hundred of the donors applied high-throughput TCR beta sequencing to assess whether each TCR beta V gene segment acted as functional or pseudogenic. Alongside the repertoire data, information on donor age, sex, ethnicity and CMV serostatus was compiled. A later genetic analysis used genome-wide SNP genotypes for about 65% of the 666 donors, treating that subset as a discovery cohort. Every repertoire in the discovery cohort had been generated on one and the same sequencing platform. HLA typing included class I and class II loci at four-digit resolution. The number of typed donors differed by locus: roughly 620-630 for A, B, C, DRB1 and DQB1; some 540 for DQA1; fewer than 610 for DPA1; and roughly 470 for DPB1. Four or five DR-DQ haplotypes were handled as single units for association and clustering because linkage in the cohort was strong. Among about 390 genotyped donors of the cohort, an average of roughly 240,000 unique TCR beta nucleotide sequences were sequenced per donor, roughly 18% of them non-productive. The study at large found these results: A later genetic analysis associated a missense DCLRE1C variant with V-gene and J-gene trimming of TCR beta chains, and an independent cohort replicated the association. Across donors, most TCR sequences were observed very rarely, whereas some public TCRs were present in many individuals. Linkage disequilibrium might explain the correlated functional status among segregating V segments, but an unknown experimental factor could not be excluded. The authors suggested that the approach could potentially be generalized to other disease states and immunological phenotypes. CMV serostatus was the only immune exposure information available for the cohort. Broadly in line with IMGT annotations, most TCR beta V segments showed up in productive rearrangements about 87% or about 30% of the time in an earlier analysis of several hundred of the donors. Some IMGT-functional V segments, including TRBV6-2 and TRBV6-3, could not be told apart with the 87-base-pair reads, so those segments were excluded. The cohort was sequenced for TCR beta chains only, and without alpha or paired-chain data the features that could be detected were limited. A cluster of highly shared sequence variants was judged likely to represent a technical artifact of the sequencing pipeline. HLA typing was unavailable for some donors at each locus, so association tests used only the typed subset. A further reported finding was that TCR beta sequences accurately predicted the HLA-A and HLA-B alleles for most subjects in the first cohort. When HLA alleles, especially DR and DQ, strongly co-occurred, TCR associations were difficult to assign to individual alleles. Several of the top co-occurrence clusters appeared to be linked to parvovirus B19, influenza, CMV and Epstein-Barr virus, according to a later analysis. In a later analysis, the rate of TCR association differed among HLA loci, with DRB1 alleles having the most associated TCRs and HLA-C alleles having the fewest. Because counts were too low, seventeen rarely observed V segments, including chromosome 9 orphons, were left out of the earlier analysis of a few hundred of the donors. The study gave a list of some 150 TCR beta chains associated with cytomegalovirus. Most CMV-associated TCR beta chains appeared to be HLA-restricted in a later analysis, and the HLA associations seemed to be driven largely by CMV exposure. In a later genetic analysis, fewer N-insertions in productive TCRs were reported among donors in an Asian-associated ancestry cluster than the 666-donor mean. In both the original and validation cohorts, the classifier was reported to diagnose cytomegalovirus status with high specificity and sensitivity. In a later analysis, HLA-associated TCR beta chains showed more clonal expansion and lower generation probabilities than non-associated chains that were equally common. Presence/absence analyses assumed roughly uniform sequencing depth across donors, an assumption that may not hold. A later analysis associated 17,000 or so TCR beta sequences with specific HLA alleles at a false discovery rate of 0.05. Three of the identified cytomegalovirus-associated TCR beta chains were confirmed in vitro to be specific for cytomegalovirus antigens.

The cohort comprised some 730 healthy bone marrow donors. All cohort members were sampled while nominally healthy, although unrecorded immune exposures were likely present. The donor was CMV seronegative and belonged to the group of approximately 320 seronegative cohort members. A peripheral blood sample was collected from each donor, and TCR beta sequencing was performed on peripheral blood mononuclear cells. Genomic DNA extraction from the blood cell samples was performed with the Qiagen DNeasy Blood Extraction Kit. Sequences LNHDA (CDR1) and SQIVND (CDR2) are obtained from the germline V gene (reference sequence). The CDR3 spans 15 residues, from the cysteine through the phenylalanine. The read is trimmed to its CDR3 DNA, 45 bases read in frame from base 1. V gives up 5 bases and J gives up 0 bases, and the segment between their germline ends measures 11 bases. Libraries were built with the immunoSEQ multiplex PCR assay. A mixture of 60 forward primers for TCR Vbeta segments and 13 reverse primers for TCR Jbeta segments was used in the multiplex PCR. The CDR3 region of rearranged TCR beta genes was amplified from genomic DNA with a multiplex PCR assay. The Illumina HiSeq System was used to sequence the amplified TCR beta libraries as 87-base-pair reads. For the original study's pipeline: Across the 500 to 700 repertoires, a later analysis counted roughly 77 million unique TCR beta chains, 9.5 million to 13 million of which were shared by at least two donors. Raw reads were error-corrected and collapsed into unique sequences with a nearest-neighbor algorithm that merged closely related sequences to remove PCR and sequencing errors. To assign V, D and J gene segments, CDR3 sequences were aligned to IMGT reference sequences. Each retained sequence needed at least a six-nucleotide match to both a V gene segment and a J gene segment. A rearrangement counted as productive if the CDR3 had no stop codons and remained in frame with V and J, and every other rearrangement counted as non-productive. Following IMGT convention, CDR3 was defined as the stretch from the second conserved V-encoded cysteine to the conserved J-encoded phenylalanine. The earlier analysis of about 570 of the donors excluded any sequence lacking an unambiguous match to a single V gene segment. In an earlier analysis of 587 of the donors, V segments were called functional above 56.7% productive rearrangements and were called segregating when the between-donor standard deviation exceeded 5%. To diagnose cytomegalovirus status from the catalog of TCR beta chain sequences, a statistical classification framework was built. A later analysis assigned V and J genes by comparing TCR nucleotide sequences with IMGT/GENE-DB human TR gene sequences. A later analysis assigned CDR3 sequences and most-parsimonious VDJ recombination scenarios with the TCRdist pipeline. In a later analysis, every TCR beta chain was defined by the combination of its CDR3 amino acid sequence and its V-gene family, and reads without a unique V-gene family were dropped. As a way to deal with suspected cross-contamination and a sequencing artifact, a later analysis dropped approximately 570 nucleotide sequences that were highly shared and had low generation probability. For each public chain, a later analysis derived a clonal expansion index from normalized ranks of inferred template counts within each repertoire. A later analysis computed generation probabilities with a VDJ recombination model fitted to out-of-frame rearrangements, and checked the results against IGoR. Hypergeometric tests were used in a later analysis to score TCR-TCR, TCR-HLA and TCR-CMV co-occurrence, with a repertoire-size bias correction applied to the TCR pairs. In a later analysis, false discovery rates were estimated by permuting HLA or CMV assignments 20 times. In a later analysis, co-occurring TCRs were grouped using DBSCAN, and TCRdist sequence similarity was added for clustering within HLA-allele-positive subsets. For co-occurrence clustering, repertoires with fewer than 30,000 or more than 120,000 public chains were excluded, along with about five repertoires with anomalous nucleotide sharing. This is the immuneACCESS table as TCRdb keeps it, with only in-frame sequences that have V and J called. A part of the clones is gone; compared with another copy, unresolved V genes explain less than half, and the rest is unexplained. V and J calls plus clone size are reproduced from that table; the DNA served to infer D and trimming. The sample profile shows roughly 100,000 clones; more than 60% of them were found once. The ten largest clones represent about 2.2% of the sample.

Concerning this clone itself: What this receptor recognizes is not known. The input lacks base qualities; no much larger clone sits a single base away.

The chain links TRBV19 with TRBJ1-3; the D gene cannot be resolved reliably. The sequence derives from a man aged 25-40 years in good health and CMV-seronegative. The sample comprised PBMCs. The nucleotide sequence is TGTGCCAGTAGTGCGACTAGACTCTCTGGAAACACCATATATTTT. The encoded protein is CASSATRLSGNTIYF.